Below are 17 T cell receptor beta chains sequenced from a single sample in a study of blood T cell repertoires in COVID-19. Profiled with immunoSEQ multiplex PCR; TCRdb holds only in-frame clones, not every one. Of 150,000 to 200,000 clones listed, about four fifths were seen once; the top ten hold about 10%. Specimen: PBMCs or T cells enriched from blood (not recorded which). All receptors derive from a man aged 50-59 years who had recovered from COVID-19.

This rearrangement joins TRBV16 to TRBJ1-2; D remains ambiguous. This CDR3 is 13 amino acids long. V lost 4 bases, J lost 8 bases, and 14 bases lay in between. Germline CDR1 is KGHSY and CDR2 is FQNENV. CDR3 region: CASSPYREDGYTF. The CDR3 nucleotides read TGTGCCAGCAGCCCCTACCGGGAAGACGGCTACACCTTC. The full variable domain, with the rest looked up from reference TRBV16 and TRBJ1-2, is GEEVAQTPKHLVRGEGQKAKLYCAPIKGHSYVFWYQQVLKNEFKFLISFQNENVFDETGMPKERFSAKCLPNSPCSLEIQATKLEDSAVYFCASSPYREDGYTFGSGTRLTVV.

This rearrangement joins TRBV5-3 to TRBJ2-7; 7 nucleotides agree with TRBD2. TRBV5-3 is marked as an open reading frame, function uncertain. CDR3 length equals 11 residues. Trimming cost V 3 bases and J 9 bases; bases outside gene matches: 3. The CDR3 spells CARSSWGGQYF. The CDR3 nucleotides read TGTGCCAGAAGCTCCTGGGGGGGGCAGTACTTC.

The chain carries TRBV27 and TRBJ1-4; 7 positions match TRBD1. V was clipped by 5 bases and J by 0 bases; unmatched bases: 6. Germline lookup yields CDR1 MNHEY and CDR2 SMNVEV (reference sequence). This CDR3 has 16 residues. The CDR3 spells CASSPGTVATNEKLFF. As DNA, the CDR3 is TGTGCCAGCAGTCCAGGGACAGTTGCAACTAATGAAAAACTGTTTTTT.

The chain recombines TRBV7-8 with TRBJ1-6, with TRBD1 matching 9 bases. This CDR3 is built from 15 residues. The V gene's germline CDR1 is SGHVS and CDR2 FQNEAQ. With 4 bases clipped from V and 6 bases from J, the junction kept 4 bases outside the gene matches. The CDR3 here is CASSSRQGGNSPLHF. CDR3 sequence (DNA): TGTGCCAGCAGCTCCAGACAGGGGGGTAATTCACCCCTCCACTTT. Full variable domain (missing parts from reference TRBV7-8 and TRBJ1-6): GAGVSQSPRYKVAKRGQDVALRCDPISGHVSLFWYQQALGQGPEFLTYFQNEAQLDKSGLPSDRFFAERPEGSVSTLKIQRTQQEDSAVYLCASSSRQGGNSPLHFGNGTRLTVT.

V gene TRBV6-5 combines with J gene TRBJ1-6; TRBD1 aligns across 9 bases. CDR1 is MNHEY, CDR2 SVGAGI, per germline. Trimming removed 4 bases from V and 10 bases from J; junction bases left unmatched: 8. The CDR3 loop spans 15 amino acids. Written as DNA, the CDR3 is TGTGCCAGCAGTTCCCGGGACAGGGCAAGATCACCCCTCCACTTT. It is translated as CASSSRDRARSPLHF.

This clone appeared a single time. The V and J genes are TRBV7-3 and TRBJ2-1, with TRBD2 identical over 8 bases. Germline V gene sequence: CDR1 SGHTA, CDR2 FQGTGA. With V trimmed by 4 bases and J by 7 bases, 12 bases remained unmatched. This CDR3 spans 16 amino acids. For the CDR3, the DNA is TGTGCCAGCAGCTCCCCGGGGCGGGGGGCCAAAAATGAGCAGTTCTTC. Its translation: CASSSPGRGAKNEQFF.

J is TRBJ2-7 and V is TRBV11-3; 8 bases are shared with TRBD1. The J segment lost 7 bases and the V segment lost 5 bases, leaving 7 bases of the junction unmatched. Germline-derived CDR1 and CDR2 are SGHNT and YENEEA. The CDR3 runs 13 residues. CDR3 in amino acids: CASSNRDRREQYF. In DNA, the CDR3 is TGTGCCAGCAGCAACCGGGACAGGAGGGAGCAGTACTTC.

The chain carries TRBV9 and TRBJ1-6, with TRBD1 matching 8 bases. The germline V gene has CDR1 SGDLS and CDR2 YYNGEE. V was clipped by 2 bases and J by 8 bases; unmatched bases: 3. The CDR3 contains 14 residues. CDR3 amino acids: CASSVRQGYSPLHF. The DNA for the CDR3 is TGTGCCAGCAGCGTCCGACAGGGGTATTCACCCCTCCACTTT.

The chain combines TRBV3-1 (or the pseudogene TRBV3-2) with TRBJ1-6; TRBD1 matches at 7 bases. V dropped 1 base and J dropped 10; count of bases not matched to a gene: 4. The CDR3 is 14 amino acids. The V gene's germline CDR1 is LGHDT and CDR2 YNNKEL (reference sequence). The CDR3 protein is CASSQGQGKSPLHF. The CDR3 DNA reads TGTGCCAGCAGCCAAGGACAGGGTAAATCACCCCTCCACTTT.

This rearrangement joins TRBV20-1 to TRBJ2-7, with 7 bases that match TRBD1. The CDR3 has 16 amino acids. Germline lookup yields CDR1 DFQATT and CDR2 SNEGSKA (reference sequence). The V and J ends lost 3 bases and 0 bases, in that order; junction bases with no gene match: 11. CDR3 amino acids: CSASPWDSSSSYEQYF. The CDR3 coding sequence is TGCAGTGCTAGTCCCTGGGACAGCTCTAGCTCCTACGAGCAGTACTTC.

This chain uses TRBV11-3 with TRBJ2-7; TRBD1 agrees at 10 bases. CDR3 length: 15 amino acids. Losses at the gene ends were 5 bases for V and 5 bases for J; bases not matched to a gene: 9. The germline gives CDR1 SGHNT, CDR2 YENEEA. The CDR3 DNA is TGTGCCAGCAGCGCCGGGGGACAGGGGCTCCACGAGCAGTACTTC. Its translation: CASSAGGQGLHEQYF.

The genes are TRBV7-9 and TRBJ1-4; TRBD1 aligns across 7 bases. Germline V gives CDR1 SEHNR, CDR2 FQNEAQ (reference sequence). This CDR3 has 14 amino acids. V lost 1 base, J lost 6 bases, and 2 bases stayed unmatched. The CDR3 sequence: CASSLEQGYEKLFF. The CDR3 DNA is TGTGCCAGCAGCTTAGAACAGGGGTATGAAAAACTGTTTTTT.

The V call is TRBV10-2, the J call TRBJ2-1, with 8 bases aligning to TRBD2. Trimming at V came to 6 bases and at J to 0 bases, leaving 25 bases not matched to a gene. The CDR3 has 22 residues. Germline V gives CDR1 WSHSY, CDR2 SAAADI. The CDR3 here is CASSDGPSSGRNWKGSYNEQFF. The CDR3 DNA is TGCGCCAGCAGCGACGGGCCTTCGAGCGGGAGAAATTGGAAGGGCTCCTACAATGAGCAGTTCTTC.

This chain joins TRBV21-1 and TRBJ2-7; the table's D call of TRBD2 was not tested on the DNA. TRBV21-1 is listed as a pseudogene. The CDR3 contains 19 residues. CDR3 protein: CASSKWRFKWACPDYEQYF. As DNA, the CDR3 is TGTGCCAGCAGCAAATGGAGGTTTAAGTGGGCTTGCCCCGATTACGAGCAGTACTTC.

This sequence joins TRBV3-1 (or the pseudogene TRBV3-2) and TRBJ1-2; TRBD1 is a possible D gene (6 bases). Per the germline V gene, CDR1 is LGHDT and CDR2 is YNNKEL (reference sequence). The CDR3 spans 15 residues. V gave up 0 bases and J gave up 3 bases, with 11 bases separating them. The chain's CDR3 is CASSQETGRDYGYTF. CDR3 coding DNA: TGTGCCAGCAGCCAAGAAACAGGGCGGGACTATGGCTACACCTTC.

The chain links TRBV10-3 to TRBJ2-3; TRBD2 agrees at 7 bases. This CDR3 has 13 amino acids. Looked up from germline, CDR1 is ENHRY and CDR2 is SYGVKD. Trimming took 8 bases from V and 3 from J; bases not matched to a gene: 5. The CDR3 DNA reads as TGTGCCATCGCTGGGGGGGATACAGATACGCAGTATTTT. Residues: CAIAGGDTDTQYF.

This clone was recorded once. V and J are TRBV2 and TRBJ2-7; tentative D call: TRBD2 (5 bases). V shed 3 bases and J shed 1 base, with 7 bases lying between them. The germline CDR1 and CDR2 sequences are SNHLY and FYNNEI. This CDR3 has 13 residues. The CDR3: CASSDRRSYEQYF. The CDR3 nucleotides read TGTGCCAGCAGTGACAGGAGGTCCTACGAGCAGTACTTC.